The source of this T cell receptor (beta chain) is a study of spatial heterogeneity in lung cancer. Time point meaning: sample taken at primary tumor resection. The input material, whole RNA from tumor, nontumor lung or frozen PBMC, was sequenced unsorted. The roughly 68 donors had untreated early-stage non-small cell lung cancer. Germline V gene sequence: CDR1 LGHDT, CDR2 YNNKEL (reference sequence). Trimming cost V 1 base and J 4 bases, with 7 bases left between them. This CDR3 spans 13 amino acids. From the 5' RACE reads, TCRdb called clonotypes with MiXCR, one entry per CDR3 protein. The data show about 41,000 distinct CDR3 sequences, 12% seen once.

The sample in question was PBMCs, obtained at surgery. This receptor was taken from a female donor with early-stage non-small cell lung cancer. The gene calls are TRBV3-1 and TRBJ1-1; perhaps TRBD1 as D (5 bases). DNA of the CDR3: TGTGCCAGCAGCCAAGTCGGGGCCACTGAAGCTTTCTTT. It translates to CASSQVGATEAFF.